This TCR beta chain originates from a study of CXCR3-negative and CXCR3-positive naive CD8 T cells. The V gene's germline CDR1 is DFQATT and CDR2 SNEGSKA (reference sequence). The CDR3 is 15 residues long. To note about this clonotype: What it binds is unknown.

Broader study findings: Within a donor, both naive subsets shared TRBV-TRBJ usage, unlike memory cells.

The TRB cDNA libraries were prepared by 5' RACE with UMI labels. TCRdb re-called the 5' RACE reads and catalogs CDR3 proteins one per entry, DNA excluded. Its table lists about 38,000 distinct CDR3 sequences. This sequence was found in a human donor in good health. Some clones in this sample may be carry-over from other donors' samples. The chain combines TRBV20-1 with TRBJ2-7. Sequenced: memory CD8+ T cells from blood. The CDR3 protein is CSARDLGKNFYEQYF.